The source of this T cell receptor beta chain is a study of blood T cells in healthy people across ages. Regarding the study as a whole: With naive T cell percentage, TCR beta diversity showed a strong correlation.

This clonotype was counted between two and nine times. Its antigen remains unknown. CDR1 and CDR2 (germline): DFQATT, SNEGSKA (reference sequence). This CDR3 contains 16 residues. A second roughly 6 to 11 cycle PCR used barcoded and J-beta primers. Each CDR3 protein gets one entry after TCRdb re-called the 5' RACE reads with MiXCR. The table has fewer than 1,200,000 distinct CDR3 sequences, approximately 26% seen once. The sample was also linked to a second study, of T cells of mothers and their children.

This TCR was recovered from a girl aged 2 to 9 in good health. V usage is TRBV20-1 and J usage is TRBJ2-5; a weak D match, TRBD2 (6 bases). The closer fit of TRBJ2-1 to the DNA end suggests the J call may be wrong. The sample taken for sequencing was blood. Written as DNA, the CDR3 is TGCAGTGCTATGGGGGGAAGGGCTCCTCAAAACAATGAGCAGTTCTTC. Its protein is CSAMGGRAPQNNEQFF.